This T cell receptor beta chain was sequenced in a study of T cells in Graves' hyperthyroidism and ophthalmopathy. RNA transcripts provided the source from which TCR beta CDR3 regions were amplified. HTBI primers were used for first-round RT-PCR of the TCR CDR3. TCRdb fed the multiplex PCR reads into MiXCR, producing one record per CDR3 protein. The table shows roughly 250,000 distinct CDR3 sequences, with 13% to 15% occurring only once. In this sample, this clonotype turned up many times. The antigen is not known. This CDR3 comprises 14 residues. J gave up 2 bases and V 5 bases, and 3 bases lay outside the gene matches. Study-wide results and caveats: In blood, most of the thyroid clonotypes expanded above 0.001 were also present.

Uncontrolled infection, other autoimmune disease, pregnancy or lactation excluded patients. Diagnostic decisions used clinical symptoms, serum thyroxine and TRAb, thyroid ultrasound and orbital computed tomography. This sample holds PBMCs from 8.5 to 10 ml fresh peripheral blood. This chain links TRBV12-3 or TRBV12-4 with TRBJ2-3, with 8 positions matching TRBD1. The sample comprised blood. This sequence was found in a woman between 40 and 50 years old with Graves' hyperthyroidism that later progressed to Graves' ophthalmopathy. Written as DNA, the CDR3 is TGTGCCAGCAGTGGACAGGGAAACACAGATACGCAGTATTTT. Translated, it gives CASSGQGNTDTQYF.